This T cell receptor beta chain was recorded in a study of monozygotic twins with inflammatory bowel disease. Findings of the study overall: Between concordant and discordant twins, repertoire similarity failed to differ, a result that limited power may explain.

Through template switching, UMIs that included a 6-nucleotide sample barcode were added. Reanalyzing the 5' RACE reads, TCRdb keeps one entry per CDR3 protein, without DNA. The ten most abundant clones cover 7.4% of a sample with some 89,000 distinct CDR3 sequences. The CDR3 covers 15 residues. Germline CDR1 and CDR2: DFQATT and SNEGSKA (reference sequence). As concerns this clonotype: Its target is unknown.

This TCR was recovered from a human donor with ulcerative colitis or Crohn's disease, or a healthy co-twin of an affected twin (not recorded which). This chain joins TRBV20-1 and TRBJ2-7. The sample comprised blood. CDR3 region: CSARDSLIRRREQYF.